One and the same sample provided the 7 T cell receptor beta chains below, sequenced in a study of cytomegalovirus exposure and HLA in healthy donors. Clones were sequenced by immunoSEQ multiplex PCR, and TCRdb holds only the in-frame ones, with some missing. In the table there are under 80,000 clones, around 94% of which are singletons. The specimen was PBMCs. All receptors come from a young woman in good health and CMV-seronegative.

CDR3 sequence: CASSLTQATNEKLFF. CDR3 sequence (DNA): TGTGCCAGCAGCTTGACACAGGCAACTAATGAAAAACTGTTTTTT. The J gene is TRBJ1-4, the V gene TRBV7-8; D possibly corresponds to TRBD1 (5 bases). Germline CDR1 SGHVS, CDR2 FQNEAQ. The V and J ends lost 3 bases and 0 bases respectively, with 8 bases between them. The CDR3 runs to 15 residues.

DNA for the CDR3: TGTGCCAGCACCGGGACTCGTGCCTACGAGCAGTACTTC. Encoded protein: CASTGTRAYEQYF. V usage is TRBV2 and J usage is TRBJ2-7, with D maybe TRBD2 (6 bases). Per germline, CDR1 SNHLY and CDR2 FYNNEI. Trimming took 7 bases from V and 2 from J, leaving 12 bases between them. This CDR3 comprises 13 residues.

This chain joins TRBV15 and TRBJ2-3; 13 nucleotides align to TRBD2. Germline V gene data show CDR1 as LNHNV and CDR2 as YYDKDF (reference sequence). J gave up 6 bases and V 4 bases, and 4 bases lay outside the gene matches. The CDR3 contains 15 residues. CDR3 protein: CATSTGTSGADTQYF. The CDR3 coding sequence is TGTGCCACCAGCACCGGGACTAGCGGGGCTGATACGCAGTATTTT. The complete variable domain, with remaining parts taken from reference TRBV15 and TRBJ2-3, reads DAMVIQNPRYQVTQFGKPVTLSCSQTLNHNVMYWYQQKSSQAPKLLFHYYDKDFNNEADTPDNFQSRRPNTSFCFLDIRSPGLGDTAMYLCATSTGTSGADTQYFGPGTRLTVL.

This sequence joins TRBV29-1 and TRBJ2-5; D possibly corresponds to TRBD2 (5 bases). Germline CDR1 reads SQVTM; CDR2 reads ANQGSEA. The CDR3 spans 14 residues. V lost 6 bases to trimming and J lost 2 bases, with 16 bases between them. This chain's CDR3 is CSVQSRLNQETQYF. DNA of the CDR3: TGCAGCGTCCAATCCAGACTAAATCAAGAGACCCAGTACTTC.

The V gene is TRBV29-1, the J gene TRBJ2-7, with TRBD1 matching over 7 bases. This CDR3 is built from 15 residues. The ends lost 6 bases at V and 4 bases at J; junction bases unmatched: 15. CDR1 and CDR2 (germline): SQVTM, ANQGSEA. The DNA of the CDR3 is TGCAGCGTCCACATGGGACACAGGGGAAGGTACGAGCAGTACTTC. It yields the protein CSVHMGHRGRYEQYF.

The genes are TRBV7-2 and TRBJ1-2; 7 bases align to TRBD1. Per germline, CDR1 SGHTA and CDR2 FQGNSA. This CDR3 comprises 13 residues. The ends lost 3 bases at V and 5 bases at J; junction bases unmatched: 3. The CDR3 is CASSFGTDYGYTF. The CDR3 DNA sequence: TGTGCCAGCAGCTTTGGGACAGATTATGGCTACACCTTC.

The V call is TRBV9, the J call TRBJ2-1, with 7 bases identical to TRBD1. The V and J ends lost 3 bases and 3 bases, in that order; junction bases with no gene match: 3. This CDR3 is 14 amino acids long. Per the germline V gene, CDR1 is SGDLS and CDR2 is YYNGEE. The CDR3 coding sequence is TGTGCCAGCAGCGCTGGACAGGTCTACAATGAGCAGTTCTTC. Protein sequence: CASSAGQVYNEQFF. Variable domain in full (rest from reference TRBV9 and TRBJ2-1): DSGVTQTPKHLITATGQRVTLRCSPRSGDLSVYWYQQSLDQGLQFLIQYYNGEERAKGNILERFSAQQFPDLHSELNLSSLELGDSALYFCASSAGQVYNEQFFGPGTRLTVL.